This T cell receptor (beta chain) was sequenced during a study of T cell clonality in common variable immunodeficiency. CDR3 length: 14 residues. V was pared by 6 bases and J by 3 bases, with 6 bases of the junction left unmatched. The germline gives CDR1 DFQATT, CDR2 SNEGSKA (reference sequence). The method was immunoSEQ multiplex PCR; TCRdb's version includes in-frame clones alone and lacks a portion of them. This sample carries tens of thousands of clones and no singletons, and 10% goes to the top ten. Whole-study results and caveats: Repertoire-complication correlations in CVID were limited by patient heterogeneity. Fewer deletions and N-nucleotide insertions were reportedly seen in common variable immunodeficiency TCR beta sequences.

This clone was picked up many times. Its cognate antigen is unknown. With the read ending 3 residues before the CDR3 end, the germline J gene is used to fill in that end. The chain is built from TRBV20-1 and TRBJ2-1; the match to TRBD1 covers 9 bases. This clonotype was obtained from a person aged 18 to 75 in good health. The sample comprised peripheral blood mononuclear cells. This chain's CDR3 is CSARTGADYNEQFF. CDR3 DNA, as far as it was read: TGCAGTGCGAGGACAGGGGCGGACTACAATGAG.